Below, 30 T cell receptor beta chains from the same sample are listed, as sequenced in a study of regulatory T cells in long-lasting Graves disease. The time point: persistent/refractory GD, antithyroid drugs over 5 years with positive TRAb. Generation of the TCR library employed RNA extracted from PBMCs. CDR3-region Arm-PCR and iRepertoire HTBI primers produced the TCR beta libraries. Each CDR3 protein is one row after TCRdb ran MiXCR on the multiplex PCR reads. Counted here are hundreds of thousands of distinct CDR3 sequences, under 25% occurring once; the ten biggest clones make up 7.8%. The source material was peripheral blood mononuclear cells (PBMCs), sampled when the disease was refractory, from a patient treated with antithyroid drugs. These receptors were taken from a female donor with Graves disease.

The V call is TRBV29-1, the J call TRBJ2-7; D might be TRBD1 (6 bases). The germline V and J ends were trimmed by 5 bases and 4 bases, with 9 bases remaining between them. The CDR3 totals 11 residues. The V gene's germline CDR1 is SQVTM and CDR2 ANQGSEA. This CDR3 is CSVTQGYEQYF. In DNA form, the CDR3 reads TGCAGCGTTACCCAGGGGTACGAGCAGTACTTC.

At least ten counts were recorded for this clonotype. The chain has TRBV5-4 and TRBJ1-2; D not resolved. V was clipped by 0 bases and J by 5 bases, with 8 bases between them. CDR1 and CDR2 (germline): SGHNT, YYREEE (reference sequence). The CDR3 extends over 13 amino acids. CDR3 DNA: TGTGCCAGCAGCTTGGGGACCGAGTATGGCTACACCTTC. Its translation is CASSLGTEYGYTF.

The chain couples TRBV29-1 to TRBJ2-2, with TRBD1 identical over 7 bases. Looked up from germline, CDR1 is SQVTM and CDR2 is ANQGSEA. Losses at the gene ends were 7 bases for V and 1 base for J; bases not matched to a gene: 3. The CDR3 has 13 residues. The DNA for the CDR3 is TGCAGCGGGGGACAGCTGAACACCGGGGAGCTGTTTTTT. Translated: CSGGQLNTGELFF.

This clonotype was observed at least ten times. The chain employs TRBV10-3 and TRBJ2-7; D remains ambiguous. Trimming removed 6 bases from V and 11 bases from J, with 14 bases in between. The CDR3 has 11 amino acids. Germline V gene lookup returns CDR1 ENHRY and CDR2 SYGVKD. The CDR3 protein is CAIRLGSLKYF. DNA of the CDR3: TGTGCCATCAGGCTTGGGTCTCTGAAGTACTTC.

The chain combines TRBV5-1 with TRBJ2-5; D remains ambiguous. Germline V gives CDR1 SGHRS, CDR2 YFSETQ. The ends were cut back, 0 bases at V and 5 bases at J, with 8 bases in the middle. The CDR3 is 13 residues long. CDR3 sequence: CASSLGAIETQYF. Here the CDR3 DNA reads TGCGCCAGCAGCTTGGGAGCGATCGAGACCCAGTACTTC.

In this sample, this clonotype turned up many times. The J gene is TRBJ2-4, the V gene TRBV28; 8 nucleotides align to TRBD2. Germline V lookup: CDR1 MDHEN, CDR2 SYDVKM. The length of the CDR3 is 15 residues. Trimming cost V 8 bases and J 0 bases; bases outside gene matches: 6. The CDR3 nucleotides read TGTGCCAGCGTTTCGGGAGGGGCAGCCAAAAACATTCAGTACTTC. This sequence encodes CASVSGGAAKNIQYF. Variable domain in full (rest from reference TRBV28 and TRBJ2-4): DVKVTQSSRYLVKRTGEKVFLECVQDMDHENMFWYRQDPGLGLRLIYFSYDVKMKEKGDIPEGYSVSREKKERFSLILESASTNQTSMYLCASVSGGAAKNIQYFGAGTRLSVL.

The V call is TRBV7-8, the J call TRBJ1-5, with 9 bases fitting TRBD1. The CDR3 spans 17 residues. V was pared by 5 bases and J by 0 bases, with 8 bases of the junction left unmatched. Germline CDR1 reads SGHVS; CDR2 reads FQNEAQ. The CDR3 coding sequence is TGTGCCAGCAGCCGACAGGGGGGCCTTTATAGCAATCAGCCCCAGCATTTT. Translated, it gives CASSRQGGLYSNQPQHF. The whole variable domain, filled in from reference TRBV7-8 and TRBJ1-5, reads GAGVSQSPRYKVAKRGQDVALRCDPISGHVSLFWYQQALGQGPEFLTYFQNEAQLDKSGLPSDRFFAERPEGSVSTLKIQRTQQEDSAVYLCASSRQGGLYSNQPQHFGDGTRLSIL.

This chain uses TRBV28 with TRBJ2-7; D call uncertain. The V and J ends lost 7 bases and 4 bases respectively, with 26 bases between them. Germline CDR1 is MDHEN and CDR2 is SYDVKM. The CDR3 loop spans 17 amino acids. CDR3 region: CASTPPSDQTGQYEQYF. The DNA for the CDR3 is TGTGCCAGCACCCCTCCATCGGACCAGACTGGTCAGTACGAGCAGTACTTC.

This clonotype came up many times. The CDR3 spells CASSLEGTGEETQYF. CDR3 bases: TGTGCCAGCAGCTTAGAAGGGACAGGGGAGGAGACCCAGTACTTC. V is TRBV7-9 and J is TRBJ2-5; 10 bases align to TRBD1. CDR3 length: 15 amino acids. Germline V gene sequence: CDR1 SEHNR, CDR2 FQNEAQ (reference sequence). With 1 base clipped from V and 5 bases from J, the junction kept 4 bases outside the gene matches.

This clonotype has more than one count but fewer than ten. The chain has TRBV6-1 and TRBJ1-5; 7 nucleotides line up with TRBD1. Germline lookup yields CDR1 MNHNS and CDR2 SASEGT. With 6 bases clipped from V and 7 bases from J, the junction kept 15 bases outside the gene matches. CDR3 length: 16 amino acids. DNA for the CDR3: TGTGCCAGCAGACCCCGGGGGGACAGTGTGTGGCAGCCCCAGCATTTT. Encoded protein: CASRPRGDSVWQPQHF.

The chain is built from TRBV11-2 and TRBJ1-6, with D possibly matching TRBD1 (6 bases). The germline V and J ends were trimmed by 5 bases and 6 bases, with 11 bases remaining between them. This CDR3 spans 14 amino acids. Germline-derived CDR1 and CDR2 are SGHAT and FQNNGV. CDR3 region: CASSPGHLNSPLHF. The CDR3 coding sequence is TGTGCCAGCAGCCCGGGACATCTTAATTCACCCCTCCACTTT.

This clonotype was detected ten times or more. The rearrangement joins TRBV29-1 to TRBJ1-2, with D tentatively TRBD1 (5 bases). This CDR3 has 13 amino acids. V was clipped by 3 bases and J by 4 bases, with 12 bases between them. Looked up from germline, CDR1 is SQVTM and CDR2 is ANQGSEA. CDR3 DNA: TGCAGCGTTGAGGTCCGGGACGGCTATGGCTACACCTTC. Translated: CSVEVRDGYGYTF.

There are many counts of this clonotype. V usage is TRBV11-2 and J usage is TRBJ2-5, with D tentatively TRBD1 or TRBD2 (5 bases each). CDR3 length equals 15 residues. Trimming shortened V by 0 bases and J by 5 bases, and 13 bases separated the two germline ends. Germline V lookup: CDR1 SGHAT, CDR2 FQNNGV. The CDR3, as DNA: TGTGCCAGCAGCTTAGATGGCCGAGGGGTGGAGACCCAGTACTTC. It codes for CASSLDGRGVETQYF. The entire variable domain, with the rest obtained from reference TRBV11-2 and TRBJ2-5, is as follows: EAGVAQSPRYKIIEKRQSVAFWCNPISGHATLYWYQQILGQGPKLLIQFQNNGVVDDSQLPKDRFSAERLKGVDSTLKIQPAKLEDSAVYLCASSLDGRGVETQYFGPGTRLLVL.

This clonotype occurred a few times. The V call is TRBV19, the J call TRBJ1-2, with D unresolved. The CDR3 extends over 13 amino acids. The germline V gene encodes CDR1 LNHDA and CDR2 SQIVND (reference sequence). Between the trimmed V and J ends, which lost 5 bases and 8 bases, there was a span of 15 bases. CDR3 region: CASSGHEEGGYTF. CDR3 DNA sequence: TGTGCCAGTAGTGGGCACGAAGAAGGGGGCTACACCTTC.

This clonotype came up many times. J is TRBJ2-7 and V is TRBV20-1; D might be TRBD1 (6 bases). CDR1 is DFQATT and CDR2 is SNEGSKA in the germline V gene (reference sequence). V lost 3 bases and J lost 3, with 12 bases in between. The CDR3 sequence is 13 residues long. CDR3 coding DNA: TGCAGTGCTAGTCCAGGGGTGGTCTACGAGCAGTACTTC. Its protein is CSASPGVVYEQYF.

This clonotype was counted ten times or more. The chain uses TRBV6-5 and TRBJ2-5; no clear D. There are 13 residues in the CDR3. Germline assignment: CDR1 MNHEY and CDR2 SVGAGI. V was pared by 2 bases and J by 7 bases, with 11 bases between. The CDR3 DNA reads TGTGCCAGCAGTTACGACCAGAAAGGGACCCAGTACTTC. Amino acids: CASSYDQKGTQYF.

This clonotype came up a few times. The J gene is TRBJ2-3, the V gene TRBV6-1; D perhaps matches TRBD1 (5 bases). V was pared by 6 bases and J by 5 bases, with 9 bases between. There are 12 residues in the CDR3. Germline V CDR1 and CDR2: MNHNS, SASEGT. DNA for the CDR3: TGTGCCAGCAGAATACAGGAAGATACGCAGTATTTT. This sequence encodes CASRIQEDTQYF.

The V call is TRBV2, the J call TRBJ1-1; the match to TRBD1 covers 7 bases. With 5 bases clipped from V and 11 bases from J, the junction kept 11 bases outside the gene matches. Germline CDR1 reads SNHLY; CDR2 reads FYNNEI. The CDR3 is 13 amino acids. The CDR3 nucleotides read TGTGCCAGCAGTCGGGACAGTCCACACTTGGCTTTCTTT. Its protein product is CASSRDSPHLAFF.

This clonotype was detected a few times. This chain joins TRBV19 and TRBJ2-5; TRBD1 agrees at 7 bases. Trimming took 3 bases from V and 5 from J; bases not matched to a gene: 12. This CDR3 is 16 amino acids long. Germline-derived CDR1 and CDR2 are LNHDA and SQIVND (reference sequence). The CDR3 reads CASSIGYRGPGETQYF. The CDR3 region has the DNA TGTGCCAGTAGTATCGGATACAGGGGACCAGGGGAGACCCAGTACTTC.

The chain employs TRBV13 and TRBJ2-5; D uncertain. Trimming removed 5 bases at V and 1 base at J, with 20 bases between. Germline CDR1 and CDR2: PRHDT and FYEKMQ (reference sequence). CDR3 length equals 17 residues. CDR3 nucleotides: TGTGCCAGCAGCAGCGAATTTAGCTCAGAAAGCCAAGAGACCCAGTACTTC. It translates to CASSSEFSSESQETQYF.

In its sample, this clonotype was seen many times. V gene TRBV11-2 combines with J gene TRBJ1-4, with D possibly matching TRBD1 (6 bases). V dropped 1 base and J dropped 5 bases, with 17 bases sitting between them. The CDR3 contains 17 residues. Germline CDR1 reads SGHAT; CDR2 reads FQNNGV. CDR3 sequence reads: CASSLGVTGSRNEKLFF. In DNA, the CDR3 is TGTGCCAGCAGCTTAGGGGTGACAGGATCTCGGAATGAAAAACTGTTTTTT.

This clonotype occurred many times. The rearrangement joins TRBV6-2 or TRBV6-3 to TRBJ1-5, with a tentative D call TRBD1 (5 bases). The CDR3 runs 13 residues. V lost 4 bases and J 3 bases, leaving 7 bases between the germline ends. Germline-derived CDR1 and CDR2 are MNHEY and SVGEGT. CDR3 sequence: CASSSGINQPQHF. The DNA for the CDR3 is TGTGCCAGCAGTTCAGGGATCAATCAGCCCCAGCATTTT.

Worth noting for this clonotype: A clone one base away is much larger, so this may be a read error. The chain joins TRBV7-2 to TRBJ1-5, with TRBD1 matching over 7 bases. V lost 6 bases, J lost 4 bases, and 9 bases stayed unmatched. Germline lookup yields CDR1 SGHTA and CDR2 FQGNSA. The CDR3 is made up of 15 amino acids. The chain's CDR3 is CASSFSRGDNQPQHF. CDR3 nucleotides: TGTGCCAGCAGTTTTTCCAGGGGGGATAATCAGCCCCAGCATTTT.

The sample holds a few counts of this clonotype. V is TRBV29-1 and J is TRBJ2-7; either TRBD1 or TRBD2 may supply D (5 bases each). The CDR3 runs 16 residues. CDR1 is SQVTM and CDR2 is ANQGSEA in the germline V gene. V was pared by 1 base and J by 0 bases, with 16 bases between. The CDR3 DNA reads as TGCAGCGTTGAAGGTTTGCCGGCAGGGAGCTCCTACGAGCAGTACTTC. It encodes CSVEGLPAGSSYEQYF.

This clonotype appeared a few times. The chain uses TRBV28 and TRBJ2-1; 11 bases agree with TRBD2. The germline V gene encodes CDR1 MDHEN and CDR2 SYDVKM. Trimming removed 6 bases from V and 5 bases from J; junction bases left unmatched: 3. The CDR3 has 14 amino acids. CDR3 sequence reads: CASSPGLADNEQFF. The DNA for the CDR3 is TGTGCCAGCAGCCCGGGACTAGCGGACAATGAGCAGTTCTTC.

This clonotype was seen only a few times. The chain recombines TRBV5-1 with TRBJ1-1; D may be TRBD1 (5 bases). Trimming cost V 4 bases and J 1 base, with 11 bases left between them. Germline values: CDR1 SGHRS, CDR2 YFSETQ. CDR3 length equals 14 residues. The CDR3 DNA follows: TGCGCCAGCAGCAGGGGACCGACGAACACTGAAGCTTTCTTT. This sequence encodes CASSRGPTNTEAFF.

V is TRBV30 and J is TRBJ1-1; a weak D match, TRBD1 (5 bases). The CDR3 has 12 residues. V dropped 5 bases and J dropped 11 bases, with 18 bases sitting between them. The germline CDR1 and CDR2 sequences are GTSNPN and SVGIG (reference sequence). CDR3 in amino acids: CAWGGEGQVAFF. The CDR3 region has the DNA TGTGCCTGGGGAGGGGAGGGGCAGGTGGCTTTCTTT. The whole variable domain, filled in from reference TRBV30 and TRBJ1-1, reads SQTIHQWPATLVQPVGSPLSLECTVEGTSNPNLYWYRQAAGRGLQLLFYSVGIGQISSEVPQNLSASRPQDRQFILSSKKLLLSDSGFYLCAWGGEGQVAFFGQGTRLTVV.

This clonotype was detected ten times or more. This chain uses TRBV2 with TRBJ2-7; D perhaps matches TRBD2 (5 bases). The CDR3 is 12 residues long. The ends were cut back, 7 bases at V and 2 bases at J, with 9 bases in the middle. Germline loops: CDR1 SNHLY, CDR2 FYNNEI. The CDR3 nucleotides read TGTGCCAGCACCCTAGCAACCTACGAGCAGTACTTC. Amino acids: CASTLATYEQYF.

This clonotype was picked up many times. The chain is built from TRBV7-2 and TRBJ1-2, with D maybe TRBD1 (5 bases). The CDR3 covers 15 residues. Germline CDR1 reads SGHTA; CDR2 reads FQGNSA. Trimming removed 5 bases at V and 6 bases at J, with 19 bases between. The CDR3 nucleotides are TGTGCCAGCAGCAGCCTTATCAGGGTCTCTGATGGCTACACCTTC. Translation: CASSSLIRVSDGYTF. Together with reference TRBV7-2 and TRBJ1-2, the CDR3 gives the full variable domain: GAGVSQSPSNKVTEKGKDVELRCDPISGHTALYWYRQSLGQGLEFLIYFQGNSAPDKSGLPSDRFSAERTGGSVSTLTIQRTQQEDSAVYLCASSSLIRVSDGYTFGSGTRLTVV.

On this clonotype: This could be a read error, since a much larger clone is one nucleotide away. The J gene is TRBJ2-7, the V gene TRBV28; weak D call: TRBD1 (6 bases). Trimming removed 6 bases from V and 0 bases from J, with 9 bases in between. The CDR3 consists of 13 residues. Germline lookup yields CDR1 MDHEN and CDR2 SYDVKM. The CDR3 reads CASRWTASYEQYF. CDR3 DNA: TGTGCCAGCAGATGGACAGCCTCCTACGAGCAGTACTTC.